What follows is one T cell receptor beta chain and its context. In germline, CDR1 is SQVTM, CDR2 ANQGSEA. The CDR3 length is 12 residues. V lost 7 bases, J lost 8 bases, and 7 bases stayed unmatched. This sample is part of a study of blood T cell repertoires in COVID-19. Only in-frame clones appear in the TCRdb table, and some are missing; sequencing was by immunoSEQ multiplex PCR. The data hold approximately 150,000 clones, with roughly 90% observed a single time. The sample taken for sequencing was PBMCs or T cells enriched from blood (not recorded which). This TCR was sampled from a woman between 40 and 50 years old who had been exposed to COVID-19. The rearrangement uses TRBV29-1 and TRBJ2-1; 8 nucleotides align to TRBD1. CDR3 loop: CSARTGKDEQFF. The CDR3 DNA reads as TGCAGCGCCCGGACAGGGAAAGATGAGCAGTTCTTC.